The 17 T cell receptor beta chains reported below all come from one sample, sequenced in a study of T-cell memory formation after mild COVID-19. Each CDR3 protein is one row after TCRdb ran MiXCR on the 5' RACE reads. Of about 82,000 distinct CDR3 sequences in the sample, 9.5% to 15% were seen once. The sequenced sample was PBMCs or a T cell subset sorted from them (not recorded which). The receptors here all came from a man aged 18 to 30 who had mild COVID-19 (a few samples of this study predate the infection). Cell type and time point are not known.

There are a few counts of this clonotype. This chain joins TRBV7-8 and TRBJ1-2; D is unclear. Per the germline V gene, CDR1 is SGHVS and CDR2 is FQNEAQ. The CDR3 consists of 12 residues. The V gene lost 0 bases and the J gene lost 8 bases, with 7 bases spanning the gap. The CDR3, as DNA: TGTGCCAGCAGCTTAGCAGGGTTGGGCTACACCTTC. The encoded protein is CASSLAGLGYTF.

The chain is built from TRBV12-3 or TRBV12-4 and TRBJ1-2; D unclear. The CDR3 spans 12 residues. V lost 3 bases and J 8 bases, leaving 10 bases between the germline ends. CDR3 region: CASSLQLRGYTF. For the CDR3, the DNA is TGTGCCAGCAGTTTGCAGCTGCGGGGCTACACCTTC.

This clonotype has at least ten counts. The genes are TRBV10-3 and TRBJ2-3, with 9 nucleotides matching TRBD2. The ends lost 6 bases at V and 2 bases at J; junction bases unmatched: 6. The CDR3 contains 15 residues. Germline V gives CDR1 ENHRY, CDR2 SYGVKD. The CDR3 loop reads CAIRAGLAFTDTQYF. DNA for the CDR3: TGTGCCATCAGGGCGGGACTAGCCTTCACAGATACGCAGTATTTT.

The CDR3, as DNA: TGCGCCAGCAATTTGGGCCAGAACACTGAAGCTTTCTTT. Protein: CASNLGQNTEAFF. The chain is built from TRBV5-1 and TRBJ1-1; D is undetermined. V was clipped by 6 bases and J by 1 base, with 10 bases between them. CDR1 and CDR2 (germline): SGHRS, YFSETQ. The CDR3 totals 13 residues.

This clonotype was picked up many times. The chain couples TRBV28 to TRBJ1-6, with D unclear. Trimming shortened V by 5 bases and J by 0 bases, and 8 bases separated the two germline ends. This CDR3 is built from 15 residues. Germline-derived CDR1 and CDR2 are MDHEN and SYDVKM. The chain's CDR3 is CASSLLSSYNSPLHF. The CDR3 bases are TGTGCCAGCAGTCTTTTGAGCTCCTATAATTCACCCCTCCACTTT.

The rearrangement uses TRBV29-1 and TRBJ1-1; D remains ambiguous. The CDR3 spans 13 residues. Germline CDR1 is SQVTM and CDR2 is ANQGSEA. V dropped 0 bases and J dropped 2 bases, with 7 bases sitting between them. The CDR3 DNA sequence: TGCAGCGTTGAAGACCCACATAACACTGAAGCTTTCTTT. It encodes CSVEDPHNTEAFF.

This clonotype was seen a handful of times. CDR3 amino acids: CASSSSPGDQGDSPLHF. CDR3 bases: TGTGCCAGCAGTTCCTCCCCCGGGGACCAGGGGGATTCACCCCTCCACTTT. The V gene is TRBV12-3 or TRBV12-4, the J gene TRBJ1-6, with TRBD1 identical over 7 bases. After removal of 4 bases from V and 8 bases from J, the junction contained 14 bases not matched to a gene. This CDR3 comprises 17 residues.

As to this clonotype: With a much larger clone just one base away, this may be a read error. The rearrangement links TRBV6-5 to TRBJ1-1; D remains ambiguous. Trimming shortened V by 2 bases and J by 7 bases, and 11 bases separated the two germline ends. In germline, CDR1 is MNHEY, CDR2 SVGAGI. CDR3 length equals 13 residues. CDR3 region: CASSYRPSNEAFF. The DNA of the CDR3 is TGTGCCAGCAGTTACCGTCCCAGCAATGAAGCTTTCTTT.

The V call is TRBV4-2, the J call TRBJ1-1; weak D call: TRBD1 (5 bases). The CDR3 consists of 13 residues. V dropped 4 bases and J dropped 6 bases, with 12 bases sitting between them. Germline V gene lookup returns CDR1 LGHNA and CDR2 YNFKEQ. The chain's CDR3 is CASSRAGPAEAFF. The DNA for the CDR3 is TGTGCCAGCAGCCGCGCGGGACCCGCTGAAGCTTTCTTT.

The chain employs TRBV6-5 and TRBJ1-2, with D uncertain. With 0 bases removed from V and 7 bases from J, the gap between germline ends came to 15 bases. CDR1 MNHEY and CDR2 SVGAGI come from the germline V gene. The CDR3 is 15 amino acids. CDR3 sequence reads: CASSYSTSLMGGYTF. DNA of the CDR3: TGTGCCAGCAGTTACTCAACCAGTTTGATGGGTGGCTACACCTTC.

The V and J genes are TRBV29-1 and TRBJ1-2; D is undetermined. The CDR3 sequence is 14 residues long. Trimming took off 3 bases at V and 0 bases at J, with 11 bases between the two ends. Per the germline V gene, CDR1 is SQVTM and CDR2 is ANQGSEA. The CDR3, as DNA: TGCAGCGTTGACCTTGCCAGGTCTAACTATGGCTACACCTTC. As protein: CSVDLARSNYGYTF.

This clonotype has ten or more counts. V gene TRBV6-4 combines with J gene TRBJ2-3; 10 positions match TRBD2. The CDR3 runs 15 residues. V was pared by 0 bases and J by 4 bases, with 1 base of the junction left unmatched. The germline V gene has CDR1 MRHNA and CDR2 SNTAGT. CDR3 protein: CASSDSSGGPDTQYF. CDR3 nucleotide sequence: TGTGCCAGCAGTGACTCTAGCGGGGGGCCAGATACGCAGTATTTT.

In this sample, this clonotype turned up a few times. The chain carries TRBV5-1 and TRBJ2-3; TRBD1 is a possible D gene (6 bases). In germline, CDR1 is SGHRS, CDR2 YFSETQ. Trimming took 0 bases from V and 0 from J, leaving 17 bases between them. The CDR3 covers 18 residues. The CDR3 DNA is TGCGCCAGCAGCTTGGGCCTTGGACAGCCTTCTAGCACAGATACGCAGTATTTT. Translating gives CASSLGLGQPSSTDTQYF.

The chain combines TRBV4-1 with TRBJ2-5, with TRBD2 identical over 8 bases. Germline V gives CDR1 MGHRA, CDR2 YSYEKL. The CDR3 consists of 14 residues. The J segment lost 2 bases and the V segment lost 1 base, leaving 0 bases of the junction unmatched. The CDR3 region is CASSQVAGQETQYF. As DNA, the CDR3 is TGCGCCAGCAGCCAAGTAGCGGGGCAAGAGACCCAGTACTTC.

This rearrangement joins TRBV7-9 to TRBJ1-4; D unresolved. Per germline, CDR1 SEHNR and CDR2 FQNEAQ (reference sequence). Trimming took off 2 bases at V and 8 bases at J, with 12 bases between the two ends. The CDR3 runs to 14 residues. The CDR3 protein is CASSLLGLQEKLFF. The CDR3 bases are TGTGCCAGCAGCTTACTCGGACTGCAAGAAAAACTGTTTTTT.

This clonotype was counted ten times or more. V is TRBV12-3 or TRBV12-4 and J is TRBJ1-5; D unclear. V gave up 6 bases and J gave up 6 bases, with 12 bases separating them. The CDR3 is 13 residues long. CDR3 region: CASRVGSGQPQHF. The CDR3 coding sequence is TGTGCCAGCAGGGTAGGGTCGGGTCAGCCCCAGCATTTT.

The rearrangement links TRBV7-9 to TRBJ2-3; no reliable D call. The CDR3 spans 14 residues. The germline V and J ends were trimmed by 1 base and 0 bases, with 5 bases remaining between them. Germline assignment: CDR1 SEHNR and CDR2 FQNEAQ (reference sequence). The CDR3 sequence: CASSLDLSTDTQYF. CDR3 nucleotides: TGTGCCAGCAGCTTAGATCTTAGCACAGATACGCAGTATTTT.